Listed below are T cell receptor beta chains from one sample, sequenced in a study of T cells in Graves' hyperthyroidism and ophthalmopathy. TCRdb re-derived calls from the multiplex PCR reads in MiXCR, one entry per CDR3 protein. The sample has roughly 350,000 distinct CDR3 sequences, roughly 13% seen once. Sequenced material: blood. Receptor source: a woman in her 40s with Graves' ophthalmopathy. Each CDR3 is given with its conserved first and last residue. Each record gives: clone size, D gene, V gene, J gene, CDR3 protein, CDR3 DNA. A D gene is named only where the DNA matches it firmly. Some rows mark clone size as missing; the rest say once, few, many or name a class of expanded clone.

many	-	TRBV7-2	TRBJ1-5	CASSPTSNQPQHF	TGTGCCAGCAGCCCGACTAGCAATCAGCCCCAGCATTTT
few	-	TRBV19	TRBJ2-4	CASRNTAVLLAKNIQYF	TGTGCCAGTAGAAATACAGCCGTACTACTAGCCAAAAACATTCAGTACTTC
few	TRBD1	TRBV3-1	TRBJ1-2	CASSQRGNRGPYGYTF	TGTGCCAGCAGCCAACGGGGCAACAGGGGCCCATATGGCTACACCTTC
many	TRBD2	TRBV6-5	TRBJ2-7	CASSYALAGYYEQYF	TGTGCCAGCAGTTACGCACTAGCGGGGTACTACGAGCAGTACTTC
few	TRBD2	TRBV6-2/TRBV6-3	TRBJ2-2	CASSLDLAGNTGELFF	TGTGCCAGCAGTCTAGACCTAGCGGGGAACACCGGGGAGCTGTTTTTT
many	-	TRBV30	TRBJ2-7	CAWSRQQNHEQYF	TGTGCCTGGAGTAGGCAGCAGAACCACGAGCAGTACTTC
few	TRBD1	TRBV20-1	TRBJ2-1	CSARGGGQGARSISYNEQFF	TGCAGTGCTAGAGGCGGAGGACAGGGGGCGCGTTCAATCTCCTACAATGAGCAGTTCTTC
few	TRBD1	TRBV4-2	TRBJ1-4	CASSQDTRTGSGEKLFF	TGTGCCAGCAGCCAAGATACGAGGACAGGTTCGGGTGAAAAACTGTTTTTT
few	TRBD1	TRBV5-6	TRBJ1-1	CASSLYTDLPGQGGTEAFF	TGTGCCAGCAGCTTGTATACGGATCTCCCGGGACAGGGGGGTACTGAAGCTTTCTTT
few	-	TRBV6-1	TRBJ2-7	CASYRGGEQYF	TGTGCCAGCTACAGGGGAGGCGAGCAGTACTTC
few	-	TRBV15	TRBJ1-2	CATSGSFYGYTF	TGTGCCACCAGCGGGAGTTTCTATGGCTACACCTTC
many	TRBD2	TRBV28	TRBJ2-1	CASSSFPSGSMNEQFF	TGTGCCAGCAGTTCCTTCCCTAGCGGGAGCATGAATGAGCAGTTCTTC
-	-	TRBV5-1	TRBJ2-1	CASSPEPDNEQFF	TGCGCCAGCAGCCCCGAGCCGGACAATGAGCAGTTCTTC
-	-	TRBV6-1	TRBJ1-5	CASSEVLGVSINQPQHF	TGTGCCAGCAGTGAAGTATTAGGGGTCTCGATCAATCAGCCCCAGCATTTT
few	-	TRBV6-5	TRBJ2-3	CASRNLDTQYF	TGTGCCAGCCGTAACTTAGATACGCAGTATTTT
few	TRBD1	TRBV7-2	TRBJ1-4	CASSPGPRGSEKLFF	TGTGCCAGCAGCCCCGGGCCCAGGGGGAGTGAAAAACTGTTTTTT
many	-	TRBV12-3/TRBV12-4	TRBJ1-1	CASREGPSNTEAFF	TGTGCCAGCCGGGAGGGGCCGAGTAACACTGAAGCTTTCTTT
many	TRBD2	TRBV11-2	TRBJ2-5	CASSLDASGRAGETQYF	TGTGCCAGCAGCTTAGATGCTAGCGGGAGGGCCGGAGAGACCCAGTACTTC
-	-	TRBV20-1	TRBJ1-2	CSARVAGDYGYTF	TGCAGTGCTAGAGTGGCAGGGGACTATGGCTACACCTTC